This T cell receptor beta chain was profiled in a study of T cell responses to AZD1222 COVID-19 vaccine. Regarding the study as a whole: Baseline serology detected seropositivity in only a handful of AZD1222 recipients. A reported finding is that nearly half of spike-specific TCRs target unmutated variant regions.

This clone has only one observation. Its target is not known. The data were produced by immunoSEQ multiplex PCR, yet TCRdb's version contains in-frame clones alone and is incomplete. The sample shows approximately 60,000 clones, 84% of them seen only once. The CDR3 spans 15 residues. CDR1 SGHRS and CDR2 YFSETQ come from the germline V gene. V lost 9 bases and J lost 3; bases outside the gene matches: 12. The specimen comprised peripheral blood, sampled on day 0 of AZD1222 vaccination. The V and J genes are TRBV5-1 and TRBJ2-7; 10 nucleotides align to TRBD1. The TCR was taken from an adult in good health. The CDR3: CAIEYRDRGIYEQYF. In DNA, the CDR3 is TGCGCCATCGAATACCGGGACAGGGGTATCTACGAGCAGTACTTC.